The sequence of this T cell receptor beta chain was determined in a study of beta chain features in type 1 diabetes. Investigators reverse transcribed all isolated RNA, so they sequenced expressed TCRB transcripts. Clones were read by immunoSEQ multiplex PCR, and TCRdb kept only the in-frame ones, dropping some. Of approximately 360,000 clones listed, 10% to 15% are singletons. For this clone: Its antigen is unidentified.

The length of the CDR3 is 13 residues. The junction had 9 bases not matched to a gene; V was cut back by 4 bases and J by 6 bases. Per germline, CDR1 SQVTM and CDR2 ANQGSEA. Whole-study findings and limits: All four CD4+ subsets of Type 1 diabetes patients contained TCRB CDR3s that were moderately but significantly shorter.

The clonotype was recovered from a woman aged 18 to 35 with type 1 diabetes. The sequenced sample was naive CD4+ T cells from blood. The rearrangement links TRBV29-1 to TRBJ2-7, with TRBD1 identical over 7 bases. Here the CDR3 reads CSVGRAGGAEQYF. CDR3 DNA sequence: TGCAGCGTTGGTCGGGCAGGGGGTGCCGAGCAGTACTTC.